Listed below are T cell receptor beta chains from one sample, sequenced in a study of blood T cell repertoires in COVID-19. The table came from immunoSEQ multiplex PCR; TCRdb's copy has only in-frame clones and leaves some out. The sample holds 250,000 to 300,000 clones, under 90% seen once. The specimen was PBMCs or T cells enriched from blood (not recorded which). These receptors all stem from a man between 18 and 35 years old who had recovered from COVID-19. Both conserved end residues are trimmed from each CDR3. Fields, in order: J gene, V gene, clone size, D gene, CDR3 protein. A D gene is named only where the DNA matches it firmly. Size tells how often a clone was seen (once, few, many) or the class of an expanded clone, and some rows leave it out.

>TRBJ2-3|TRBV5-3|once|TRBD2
ARSFRPTQPSGSVEASTDTQY
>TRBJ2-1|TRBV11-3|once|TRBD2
ASSLAASGVYNEQF
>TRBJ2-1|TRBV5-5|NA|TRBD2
ASSWSLAGGREYNEQF
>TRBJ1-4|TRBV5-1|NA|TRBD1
ASSLGTGATNEKLF
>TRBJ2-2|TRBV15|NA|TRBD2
ATWRPSGAKGELF
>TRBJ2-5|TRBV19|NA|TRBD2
ASSMGQLAGFETQY
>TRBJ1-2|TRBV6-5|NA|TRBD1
ASSSRTGGYGYT
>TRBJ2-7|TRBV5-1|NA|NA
ASSLVPTPYEQY
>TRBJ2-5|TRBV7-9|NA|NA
ASSLTLFKEETQY
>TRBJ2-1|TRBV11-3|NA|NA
ASSLGRGDREQF
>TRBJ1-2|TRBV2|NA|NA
ASSEVGGGDYGYT
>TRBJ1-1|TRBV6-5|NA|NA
ASSYWRPTNTEAF
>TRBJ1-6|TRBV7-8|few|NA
ASSTRTDLFNSPLH
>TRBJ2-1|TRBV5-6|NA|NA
ASSLRHGPNNEQF
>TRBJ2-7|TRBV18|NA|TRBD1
ASSPMGQSYEQY
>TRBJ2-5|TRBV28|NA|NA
ASSLQGISETQY
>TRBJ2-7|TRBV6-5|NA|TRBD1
ASSYLRGQAYEQY
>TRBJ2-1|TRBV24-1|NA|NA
ATSDPLESYNEQF
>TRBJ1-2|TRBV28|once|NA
ASSLKLTVYGYT
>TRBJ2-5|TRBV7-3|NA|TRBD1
ASSLPDRGRSETQY
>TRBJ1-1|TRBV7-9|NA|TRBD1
ASSSLRGTGRTEAF
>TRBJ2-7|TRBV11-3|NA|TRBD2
ASSITGTNYEQY
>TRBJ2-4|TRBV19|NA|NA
ASSPERSTAKNIQY
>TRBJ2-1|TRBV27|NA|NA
ASSLLNEQF
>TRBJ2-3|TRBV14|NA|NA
ASSRGMHSTDTQY
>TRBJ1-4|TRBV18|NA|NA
ASSPRHANEKLF
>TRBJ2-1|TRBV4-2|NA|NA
ASSRASGASEQF
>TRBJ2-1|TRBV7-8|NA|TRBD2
ASSASSGPYNEQF
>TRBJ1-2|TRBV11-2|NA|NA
ASSLGPGDRGANYGYT
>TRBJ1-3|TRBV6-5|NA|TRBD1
ASSYSFTGGGNTIY
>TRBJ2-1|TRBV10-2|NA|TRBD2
ASIRGRSGGANEQF
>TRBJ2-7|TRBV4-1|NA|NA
ASSHSLSYEQY
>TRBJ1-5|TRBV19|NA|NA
ASTSGALPQH
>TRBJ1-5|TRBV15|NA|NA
ATSRVLGGQPQH
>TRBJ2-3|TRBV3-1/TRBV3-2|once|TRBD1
ASSKASGTGADTQY
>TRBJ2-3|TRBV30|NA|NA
AWDPTGTDTQY
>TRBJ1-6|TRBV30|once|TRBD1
AGAGTANSPLH
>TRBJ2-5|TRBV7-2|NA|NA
ASSLVGGETQY
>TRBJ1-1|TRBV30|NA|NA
AWNSQTIATEAF
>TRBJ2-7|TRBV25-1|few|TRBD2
ASSEWLAGGNSYEQY
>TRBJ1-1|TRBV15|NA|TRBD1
ATSRGTGGAEAF
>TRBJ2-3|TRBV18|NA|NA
ASSPLEIHTDTQY
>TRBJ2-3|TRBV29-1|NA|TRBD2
SVEDWGLAGGTDTQY
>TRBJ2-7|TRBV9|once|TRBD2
ASSVDWGLAYEQY
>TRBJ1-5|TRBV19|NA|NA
ASSIGISGSRDQPQH
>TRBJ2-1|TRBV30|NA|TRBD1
AWGGGQGLNNEQF